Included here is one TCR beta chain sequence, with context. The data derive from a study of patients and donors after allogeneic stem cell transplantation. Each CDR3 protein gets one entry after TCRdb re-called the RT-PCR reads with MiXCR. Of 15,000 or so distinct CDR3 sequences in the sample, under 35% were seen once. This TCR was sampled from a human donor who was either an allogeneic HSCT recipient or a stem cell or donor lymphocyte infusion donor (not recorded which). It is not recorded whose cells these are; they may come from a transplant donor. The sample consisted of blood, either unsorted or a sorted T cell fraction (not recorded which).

DNA of the CDR3: TGTGCCAGCAGCTCCCACATCACAGATACGCAGTATTTT. Its protein is CASSSHITDTQYF. The chain combines TRBV12-1 with TRBJ2-3. TRBV12-1 is a pseudogene segment. The CDR3 covers 13 residues.